This T cell receptor (beta chain) was recovered during a study of shared clonotypes between healthy human individuals. Looking at the study overall: Three CD4 naive, three CD4 memory, two CD8 naive and one CD8 memory plate were used per donor. Study-level results: Among donors, sharing of clonotypes was expected to be affected by sequencing depth.

All donors qualified as healthy HIV-negative adults and had experienced no recent acute infections or vaccinations. Negatively enriched CD4+ T cells were divided by CD45RA into naive and memory. Clones were sequenced by immunoSEQ multiplex PCR, and TCRdb holds only the in-frame ones, with some missing. The sample yields some 2,100,000 clones, around 95% seen once. This CDR3 comprises 16 residues. V lost 5 bases, J lost 2 bases, and 18 bases lay in between. Germline lookup yields CDR1 MDHEN and CDR2 SYDVKM. To note about this clone: Antigen unknown.

Sequenced: naive CD4+ T cells sorted from blood. The subset: CD45RA+ positively selected. This chain joins TRBV28 and TRBJ2-5; tentatively, D is TRBD1 or TRBD2 (7 bases each). The sequence derives from a man in his late teens or twenties in good health. CDR3 sequence reads: CASSRLQGRGQETQYF. The CDR3 coding sequence is TGTGCCAGCAGTCGGCTACAGGGGAGGGGACAAGAGACCCAGTACTTC.